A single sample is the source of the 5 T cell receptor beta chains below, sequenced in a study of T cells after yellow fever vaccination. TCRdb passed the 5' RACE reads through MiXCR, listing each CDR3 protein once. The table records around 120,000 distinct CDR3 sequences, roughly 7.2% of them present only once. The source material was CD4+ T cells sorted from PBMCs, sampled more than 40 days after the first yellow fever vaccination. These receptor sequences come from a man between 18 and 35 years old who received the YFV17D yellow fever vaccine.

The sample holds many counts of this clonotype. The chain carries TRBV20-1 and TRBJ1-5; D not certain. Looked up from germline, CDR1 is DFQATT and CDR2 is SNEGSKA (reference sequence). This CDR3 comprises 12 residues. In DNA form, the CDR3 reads TGCAACCCCTGGGGAAGCAATCAGCCCCAGCATTTT. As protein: CNPWGSNQPQHF.

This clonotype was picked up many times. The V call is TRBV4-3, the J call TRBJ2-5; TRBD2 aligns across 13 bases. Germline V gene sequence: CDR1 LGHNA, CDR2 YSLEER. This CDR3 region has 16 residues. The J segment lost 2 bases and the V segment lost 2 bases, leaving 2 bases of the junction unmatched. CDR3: CASSQRTSGGQETQYF. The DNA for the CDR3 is TGCGCCAGCAGCCAAAGGACTAGCGGGGGTCAAGAGACCCAGTACTTC.

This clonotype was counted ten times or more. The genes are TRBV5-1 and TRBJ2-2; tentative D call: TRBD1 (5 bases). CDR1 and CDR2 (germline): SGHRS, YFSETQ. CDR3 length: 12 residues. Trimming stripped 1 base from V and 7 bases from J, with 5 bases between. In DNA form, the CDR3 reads TGCGCCAGCAGCTTGAGGGGCGGGGAGCTGTTTTTT. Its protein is CASSLRGGELFF.

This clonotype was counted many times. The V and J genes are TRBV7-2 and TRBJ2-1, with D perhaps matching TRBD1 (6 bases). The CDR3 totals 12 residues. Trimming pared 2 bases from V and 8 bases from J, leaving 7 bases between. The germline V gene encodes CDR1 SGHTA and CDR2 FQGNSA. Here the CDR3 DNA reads TGTGCCAGCAGCTTATCAGGGGATGAGCAGTTCTTC. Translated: CASSLSGDEQFF.

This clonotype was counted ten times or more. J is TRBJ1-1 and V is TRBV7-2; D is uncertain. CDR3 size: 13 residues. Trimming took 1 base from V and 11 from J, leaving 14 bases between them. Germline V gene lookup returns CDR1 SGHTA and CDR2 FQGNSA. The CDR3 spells CASSLEIGRWAFF. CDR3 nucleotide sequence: TGTGCCAGCAGCTTAGAAATAGGCCGGTGGGCTTTCTTT. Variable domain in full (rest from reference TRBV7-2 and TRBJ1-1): GAGVSQSPSNKVTEKGKDVELRCDPISGHTALYWYRQSLGQGLEFLIYFQGNSAPDKSGLPSDRFSAERTGGSVSTLTIQRTQQEDSAVYLCASSLEIGRWAFFGQGTRLTVV.